The present entry profiles one T cell receptor (beta chain) with its context. Its specificity is unknown. The data originate from a study of cytomegalovirus exposure and HLA in healthy donors. Trimming took 7 bases from V and 2 from J; bases not matched to a gene: 5. CDR1 is LNHDA, CDR2 SQIVND, per germline (reference sequence). The CDR3 has 16 amino acids. Whole-study findings and limits: The study put 150 to 200 TCR beta chains on its list as cytomegalovirus-associated. A link between a missense DCLRE1C variant and TCR beta V- and J-gene trimming emerged from a later analysis. One cluster of highly shared sequence variants probably arose as a sequencing artifact.

Primers for the PCR totalled 60 Vbeta and 13 Jbeta. TCRdb's copy holds only in-frame clones and misses some; the assay was immunoSEQ multiplex PCR. The sample lists around 72,000 clones; approximately 70% were seen once. The chain has TRBV19 and TRBJ2-6; 10 positions agree with TRBD2. The receptor was derived from a man aged 35 to 55 in good health and CMV-seropositive. The sequencing sample was made of PBMCs. This CDR3 is CASKAGGRTGANVLTF. CDR3 DNA sequence: TGTGCCAGTAAAGCGGGGGGGCGGACTGGGGCCAACGTCCTGACTTTC.